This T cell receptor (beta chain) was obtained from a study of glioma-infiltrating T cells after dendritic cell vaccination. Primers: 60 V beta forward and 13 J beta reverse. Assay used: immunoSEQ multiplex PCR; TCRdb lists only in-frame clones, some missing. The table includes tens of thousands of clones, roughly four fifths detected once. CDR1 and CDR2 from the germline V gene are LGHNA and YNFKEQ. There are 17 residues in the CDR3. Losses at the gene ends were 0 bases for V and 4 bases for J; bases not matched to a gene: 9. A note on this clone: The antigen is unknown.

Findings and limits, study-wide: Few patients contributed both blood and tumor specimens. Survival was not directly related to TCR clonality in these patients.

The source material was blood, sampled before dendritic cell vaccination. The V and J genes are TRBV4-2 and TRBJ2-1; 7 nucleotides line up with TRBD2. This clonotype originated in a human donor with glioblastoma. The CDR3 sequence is CASSQDPPGGGYNEQFF. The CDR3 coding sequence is TGTGCCAGCAGCCAAGATCCCCCCGGGGGAGGGTACAATGAGCAGTTCTTC.